Listed below are T cell receptor beta chains from one sample, sequenced in a study of shared clonotypes between healthy human individuals. Here immunoSEQ multiplex PCR was the method, and the copy in TCRdb shows in-frame clones only, minus some. This table has around 600,000 clones, 85% to 95% appearing once. Input material: naive CD8+ T cells sorted from blood. The source is a woman aged 25 to 39 in good health. Both conserved end residues are part of each CDR3. Each record gives: J gene, clone size, V gene, D gene, CDR3 DNA, CDR3 protein. A D gene is named only where the DNA matches it firmly. Clone size appears in some rows only: once, few, many, or a class for an expanded clone.

J gene: TRBJ2-2
clone size: -
V gene: TRBV28
D gene: -
CDR3 DNA: TGTGCCAGCAGTTTAATCGTGAACACCGGGGAGCTGTTTTTT
CDR3 protein: CASSLIVNTGELFF

J gene: TRBJ2-7
clone size: -
V gene: TRBV7-9
D gene: TRBD2
CDR3 DNA: TGTGCCAGCCTTCTAGCGGGAGAACCCTACGAGCAGTACTTC
CDR3 protein: CASLLAGEPYEQYF

J gene: TRBJ2-7
clone size: -
V gene: TRBV28
D gene: -
CDR3 DNA: TGTGCCAGCAGTTTAAGGGCCCTGCCCCACGAGCAGTACTTC
CDR3 protein: CASSLRALPHEQYF

J gene: TRBJ2-3
clone size: -
V gene: TRBV28
D gene: -
CDR3 DNA: TGTGCCAGCGTAGCGGAAATTAGCACAGATACGCAGTATTTT
CDR3 protein: CASVAEISTDTQYF

J gene: TRBJ2-7
clone size: -
V gene: TRBV7-2
D gene: -
CDR3 DNA: TGTGCCAGCAGCTCCCAGAGCGAGCAGTACTTC
CDR3 protein: CASSSQSEQYF

J gene: TRBJ2-1
clone size: -
V gene: TRBV6-5
D gene: -
CDR3 DNA: TGTGCCAGCAGTTACTCGATAACCGCCTCCTACAATGAGCAGTTCTTC
CDR3 protein: CASSYSITASYNEQFF

J gene: TRBJ2-4
clone size: -
V gene: TRBV9
D gene: TRBD2
CDR3 DNA: TGTGCCAGCAGCGTGGGCGGGGGTGCCAAAAACATTCAGTACTTC
CDR3 protein: CASSVGGGAKNIQYF

J gene: TRBJ2-3
clone size: -
V gene: TRBV28
D gene: TRBD2
CDR3 DNA: TGTGCCAGCAGTTTGCCTAGCGGGAGTCCAGAAGTAAGCACAGATACGCAGTATTTT
CDR3 protein: CASSLPSGSPEVSTDTQYF

J gene: TRBJ1-1
clone size: -
V gene: TRBV19
D gene: -
CDR3 DNA: TGTGCAACGGGAGAGAACACTGAAGCTTTCTTT
CDR3 protein: CATGENTEAFF

J gene: TRBJ2-1
clone size: -
V gene: TRBV11-2
D gene: TRBD1
CDR3 DNA: TGTGCCAGCAGCTTGGGACAGGGCGCCAATGAGCAGTTCTTC
CDR3 protein: CASSLGQGANEQFF

J gene: TRBJ2-7
clone size: -
V gene: TRBV28
D gene: -
CDR3 DNA: TGTGCCAGCAGTTTACGGTCAGGTTCCTACGAGCAGTACTTC
CDR3 protein: CASSLRSGSYEQYF

J gene: TRBJ2-7
clone size: -
V gene: TRBV5-8
D gene: -
CDR3 DNA: TGTGCCAGCAGCTTCTACGAGCAGTACTTC
CDR3 protein: CASSFYEQYF

J gene: TRBJ2-1
clone size: -
V gene: TRBV5-4
D gene: -
CDR3 DNA: TGTGCCAGCAGCTCAACGTTTAAGCAGTTCTTC
CDR3 protein: CASSSTFKQFF

J gene: TRBJ2-7
clone size: -
V gene: TRBV13
D gene: -
CDR3 DNA: TGTGCCAGCAGCTTATTGTCGGGAACCGTCGGCGAGCAGTACTTC
CDR3 protein: CASSLLSGTVGEQYF

J gene: TRBJ1-5
clone size: -
V gene: TRBV7-9
D gene: -
CDR3 DNA: TGTGCCAGCAGCTTAGCCAGGGATGGCAATCAGCCCCAGCATTTT
CDR3 protein: CASSLARDGNQPQHF

J gene: TRBJ2-1
clone size: -
V gene: TRBV2
D gene: TRBD2
CDR3 DNA: TGTGCCAGCATGTTAGGGGAGGGCCCTCTCCGGTTCTTC
CDR3 protein: CASMLGEGPLRFF

J gene: TRBJ2-7
clone size: -
V gene: TRBV27
D gene: -
CDR3 DNA: TGTGCCAGCACCCGGGGTTCTAGTGGTTCCCACGAGCAGTACTTC
CDR3 protein: CASTRGSSGSHEQYF

J gene: TRBJ1-4
clone size: -
V gene: TRBV27
D gene: -
CDR3 DNA: TGTGCCAGCAGGGACGGGAATGAAAAACTGTTTTTT
CDR3 protein: CASRDGNEKLFF

J gene: TRBJ1-1
clone size: -
V gene: TRBV20-1
D gene: -
CDR3 DNA: TGCAGTGCTAGACTAGGTCCGGAAGCTTTCTTT
CDR3 protein: CSARLGPEAFF

J gene: TRBJ1-5
clone size: -
V gene: TRBV19
D gene: -
CDR3 DNA: TGTGCCAGTAGTCAAGGGGGTCGTAATCAGCCCCAGCATTTT
CDR3 protein: CASSQGGRNQPQHF

J gene: TRBJ2-1
clone size: once
V gene: TRBV19
D gene: TRBD2
CDR3 DNA: TGTGCCAGTAGTTTCTCCGGGAGGCCAAACAATGAGCAGTTCTTC
CDR3 protein: CASSFSGRPNNEQFF

J gene: TRBJ1-2
clone size: few
V gene: TRBV7-9
D gene: -
CDR3 DNA: TGTGCCAGCAGCACCACGGGCAGAGGTGGCTACACCTTC
CDR3 protein: CASSTTGRGGYTF

J gene: TRBJ2-3
clone size: -
V gene: TRBV13
D gene: -
CDR3 DNA: TGTGCCAGCAGCTTCGAACAGGAATTCACAGATACGCAGTATTTT
CDR3 protein: CASSFEQEFTDTQYF

J gene: TRBJ1-4
clone size: once
V gene: TRBV27
D gene: -
CDR3 DNA: TGTGCCAGCAGTTTAAGCCTGGCAACTAATGAAAAACTGTTTTTT
CDR3 protein: CASSLSLATNEKLFF

J gene: TRBJ2-7
clone size: -
V gene: TRBV5-4
D gene: TRBD2
CDR3 DNA: TGTGCCAGCAGCTTAGGACTAGCGGGAACCTACGAGCAGTACTTC
CDR3 protein: CASSLGLAGTYEQYF

J gene: TRBJ2-1
clone size: -
V gene: TRBV2
D gene: -
CDR3 DNA: TGTGCCAGCTTCACTAGTCCCCTTAGTTATGAGCAGTTCTTC
CDR3 protein: CASFTSPLSYEQFF

J gene: TRBJ2-7
clone size: -
V gene: TRBV7-9
D gene: TRBD2
CDR3 DNA: TGTGCCAGCAGCACGGGGGGTCTAGCAGAGCAGTACTTC
CDR3 protein: CASSTGGLAEQYF

J gene: TRBJ2-5
clone size: -
V gene: TRBV4-1
D gene: TRBD2
CDR3 DNA: TGCGCCGGCAGCCAAAACCCGCGGACTAGCGGGAGGGCATACCCCCAAGAGACCCAGTACTTC
CDR3 protein: CAGSQNPRTSGRAYPQETQYF

J gene: TRBJ1-1
clone size: -
V gene: TRBV5-6
D gene: -
CDR3 DNA: TGTGCCAGCAGGGCGGGTTATTACACTGAAGCTTTCTTT
CDR3 protein: CASRAGYYTEAFF

J gene: TRBJ2-7
clone size: -
V gene: TRBV10-2
D gene: TRBD2
CDR3 DNA: TGCGCCAGCATACCGGGACTAGGATCCAGCGAGCAGTACTTC
CDR3 protein: CASIPGLGSSEQYF

J gene: TRBJ2-1
clone size: -
V gene: TRBV13
D gene: -
CDR3 DNA: TGTGCCAGCAGCCCCGGGACTCTCTCCTACAATGAGCAGTTCTTC
CDR3 protein: CASSPGTLSYNEQFF

J gene: TRBJ2-1
clone size: -
V gene: TRBV9
D gene: -
CDR3 DNA: TGTGCCAGCAGCGTAGTCCAGGGGGAGCAGTTCTTC
CDR3 protein: CASSVVQGEQFF

J gene: TRBJ2-7
clone size: -
V gene: TRBV11-2
D gene: -
CDR3 DNA: TGTGCCAGCAGCCCAGACGGACACTACGAGCAGTACTTC
CDR3 protein: CASSPDGHYEQYF

J gene: TRBJ2-7
clone size: once
V gene: TRBV19
D gene: TRBD1
CDR3 DNA: TGTGCCAGTACCCCGGGGGACAGGGGCTACGAGCAGTACTTC
CDR3 protein: CASTPGDRGYEQYF

J gene: TRBJ1-1
clone size: -
V gene: TRBV5-8
D gene: TRBD1
CDR3 DNA: TGTGCCAGCAGATTGGACAGGGGGCGGTCTGAAGCTTTCTTT
CDR3 protein: CASRLDRGRSEAFF

J gene: TRBJ2-1
clone size: -
V gene: TRBV19
D gene: TRBD1
CDR3 DNA: TGTGCCAGTAGTATGTGGACAGGGGGATCCTACAATGAGCAGTTCTTC
CDR3 protein: CASSMWTGGSYNEQFF

J gene: TRBJ2-5
clone size: -
V gene: TRBV9
D gene: -
CDR3 DNA: TGTGCCAGCAGCATGGGCGAGACCTCTTCGGGAGAGACCCAGTACTTC
CDR3 protein: CASSMGETSSGETQYF

J gene: TRBJ2-3
clone size: -
V gene: TRBV19
D gene: TRBD2
CDR3 DNA: TGTGCCAGTAGTCTAGGGACTAGCGGGCCTACAGATACGCAGTATTTT
CDR3 protein: CASSLGTSGPTDTQYF

J gene: TRBJ2-7
clone size: -
V gene: TRBV27
D gene: -
CDR3 DNA: TGTGCCAGCAGTCCCACCGGGAGCCCCTACGAGCAGTACTTC
CDR3 protein: CASSPTGSPYEQYF

J gene: TRBJ2-7
clone size: -
V gene: TRBV7-2
D gene: -
CDR3 DNA: TGTGCCAGCAGCTTAGCGGGGGTCGAGCAGTACTTC
CDR3 protein: CASSLAGVEQYF

J gene: TRBJ2-2
clone size: -
V gene: TRBV7-6
D gene: TRBD1
CDR3 DNA: TGTGCCAGCAGCCAAGAGACAGGGAGAGGCACCGGGGAGCTGTTTTTT
CDR3 protein: CASSQETGRGTGELFF

J gene: TRBJ1-1
clone size: -
V gene: TRBV18
D gene: -
CDR3 DNA: TGTGCCAGCTCACCAGGAACAGTTGAAGCTTTCTTT
CDR3 protein: CASSPGTVEAFF

J gene: TRBJ2-5
clone size: -
V gene: TRBV2
D gene: -
CDR3 DNA: TGTGCCAGCAGTGGACTAGAGCAGTACTTC
CDR3 protein: CASSGLEQYF

J gene: TRBJ2-2
clone size: -
V gene: TRBV11-2
D gene: -
CDR3 DNA: TGTGCCAGCAGCTGGGGGACGCTGGGCACCGGGGAGCTGTTTTTT
CDR3 protein: CASSWGTLGTGELFF

J gene: TRBJ1-2
clone size: once
V gene: TRBV5-5
D gene: -
CDR3 DNA: TGTGCCAGCAGCTGGGACAATTCAAATCCTACCTATGGCTACACCTTC
CDR3 protein: CASSWDNSNPTYGYTF

J gene: TRBJ1-3
clone size: -
V gene: TRBV27
D gene: -
CDR3 DNA: TGTGCCAGCAGTTTATCGGCGGCTTTTGGAAACACCATATATTTT
CDR3 protein: CASSLSAAFGNTIYF

J gene: TRBJ2-7
clone size: -
V gene: TRBV29-1
D gene: TRBD1
CDR3 DNA: TGCAGCGCTCCGGGACAGGGAGGCGAGCAGTACTTC
CDR3 protein: CSAPGQGGEQYF

J gene: TRBJ1-2
clone size: -
V gene: TRBV13
D gene: -
CDR3 DNA: TGTGCCAGCAGCTTAGGTGTGGGGGCAGACTATGGCTACACCTTC
CDR3 protein: CASSLGVGADYGYTF

J gene: TRBJ2-7
clone size: -
V gene: TRBV7-6
D gene: TRBD2
CDR3 DNA: TGTGCCAGCAGCTTAGGGGGGGGAACCTACGAGCAGTACTTC
CDR3 protein: CASSLGGGTYEQYF

J gene: TRBJ2-7
clone size: once
V gene: TRBV7-9
D gene: -
CDR3 DNA: TGTGCCAGCAGCCCCTCGGGTGGACGAAGTTACGAGCAGTACTTC
CDR3 protein: CASSPSGGRSYEQYF